This TCR beta chain is drawn from a study of blood T cell repertoires in COVID-19. The assay was immunoSEQ multiplex PCR, and TCRdb's table has in-frame clones only and misses some. The data contain 90,000 to 110,000 clones, roughly 75% of them seen just once; the ten biggest clones take up less than 5%. Germline V gene lookup returns CDR1 SNHLY and CDR2 FYNNEI. Trimming took 7 bases from V and 1 from J, leaving 11 bases between them. The CDR3 runs to 14 residues. The chain combines TRBV2 with TRBJ2-1; D remains unclear. Sequenced material: peripheral blood. This TCR derives from a human donor in a cohort sampled during active or convalescent COVID-19. CDR3 nucleotides: TGTGCCAGCAATGACTGGAGATCCTACAATGAGCAGTTCTTC. Protein: CASNDWRSYNEQFF.